This T cell receptor beta chain was recorded in a study of blood T cell repertoires in COVID-19. Overall study: There were acute and convalescent COVID-19 samples, and they came from the United States, Italy and Spain. In each case, the material was cDNA or gDNA derived from T cells, B-cell-depleted T cells, or PBMCs.

Produced via immunoSEQ multiplex PCR; TCRdb's table is partial and in-frame only. The sample carries some 250,000 clones, more than 70% recorded once. The germline gives CDR1 SGHVS, CDR2 FQNEAQ. The V gene end was trimmed by 6 bases and the J gene end by 7 bases; junction bases not matched to a gene: 10. The CDR3 totals 15 residues. The specimen sequenced was peripheral blood. This receptor was obtained from a man older than 75 with acute or convalescent COVID-19. The rearrangement links TRBV7-8 to TRBJ2-3, with TRBD2 identical over 10 bases. In nucleotides, the CDR3 is TGTGCCAGCAGTTCGAGCGGGGGGGCTCGAAATACGCAGTATTTT. Translation: CASSSSGGARNTQYF.